A single sample gave rise to the 23 T cell receptor beta chains below, sequenced in a study of identical twins. MiXCR, applied by TCRdb to the 5' RACE reads, yields one record per CDR3 protein. The sample shows approximately 700,000 distinct CDR3 sequences, 5.5% to 6.5% of them seen only once. The specimen was naive T cells sorted from blood. These receptors all come from a man aged 18 to 30 in good health.

This clonotype was counted many times. This rearrangement joins TRBV30 to TRBJ1-1; D is undetermined. V shed 3 bases and J shed 8 bases, with 10 bases lying between them. The germline V gene encodes CDR1 GTSNPN and CDR2 SVGIG (reference sequence). CDR3 length equals 11 residues. This chain's CDR3 is CAWRATAEAFF. Here the CDR3 DNA reads TGTGCCTGGAGAGCCACAGCCGAAGCTTTCTTT.

This chain connects TRBV11-1 to TRBJ2-1; 7 bases match TRBD2. V shed 1 base, J shed 6 bases, and the junction held 3 bases outside the gene matches. This CDR3 contains 14 residues. Per the germline V gene, CDR1 is SGHAT and CDR2 is FQDESV (reference sequence). CDR3 sequence: CASSLVGEGNEQFF. The CDR3 nucleotides are TGTGCCAGCAGCTTAGTTGGGGAGGGCAATGAGCAGTTCTTC.

Ten or more counts support this clonotype. This chain links TRBV5-5 with TRBJ2-1; possible D gene TRBD1, 6 bases. From germline, CDR1 is SGHKS and CDR2 YYEKEE (reference sequence). V lost 2 bases and J lost 8, with 14 bases in between. The CDR3 consists of 14 residues. The CDR3 DNA reads TGTGCCAGCAGCTTAAGCCCCCACAGGGATGAGCAGTTCTTC. Protein sequence: CASSLSPHRDEQFF.

This clonotype was seen only a few times. Written as DNA, the CDR3 is TGTGCCAGCAGTAGCCGCGAGCGGTACTACGAGCAGTACGTC. It yields the protein CASSSRERYYEQYV. J is TRBJ2-7 and V is TRBV6-1; maybe TRBD2 (5 bases). The CDR3 is 14 residues long. Germline V CDR1 and CDR2: MNHNS, SASEGT. Between the trimmed V and J ends, which lost 5 bases and 3 bases, there was a span of 14 bases.

This clonotype was found many times. The V call is TRBV12-5, the J call TRBJ2-1; 8 positions agree with TRBD2. Germline V CDR1 and CDR2: LGHNT, FRNRAP. The CDR3 sequence is 15 residues long. Unmatched junction bases numbered 9, after V lost 7 bases and J lost 4 bases. The CDR3 bases are TGTGCTAGTGTCCGGAGCGGGAGCCTTTACAATGAGCAGTTCTTC. Protein: CASVRSGSLYNEQFF.

In regard to this clonotype: A read error may explain this, as a much larger clone is one base away. This chain links TRBV29-1 with TRBJ2-3; TRBD1 might be the D (5 bases). V shed 8 bases and J shed 4 bases, with 16 bases lying between them. The CDR3 runs 13 residues. Germline V gives CDR1 SQVTM, CDR2 ANQGSEA. The CDR3, as DNA: TGCAGCCTTGCAAGGGGTCGTGCAGATACGCAGTATTTT. It specifies CSLARGRADTQYF.

CDR3 bases: TGTGCCATCAGTGGAGGACTAGCGGGAGGCCGCACAGATACGCAGTATTTT. It encodes CAISGGLAGGRTDTQYF. This chain uses TRBV10-3 with TRBJ2-3, with 14 positions matching TRBD2. The CDR3 length is 17 residues. With V trimmed by 4 bases and J by 1 base, 4 bases remained unmatched. Per the germline V gene, CDR1 is ENHRY and CDR2 is SYGVKD.

At least ten counts were recorded for this clonotype. The rearrangement uses TRBV5-5 and TRBJ2-5; 13 bases are shared with TRBD2. The CDR3 contains 15 residues. Trimming removed 9 bases from V and 5 bases from J; junction bases left unmatched: 10. Looked up from germline, CDR1 is SGHKS and CDR2 is YYEKEE (reference sequence). Here the CDR3 reads CATHPRLAGGETQYF. CDR3 nucleotides: TGTGCCACCCATCCACGACTAGCGGGAGGCGAGACCCAGTACTTC.

This clonotype was counted many times. V usage is TRBV20-1 and J usage is TRBJ2-7, with D perhaps TRBD2 (6 bases). The length of the CDR3 is 14 residues. The V end lost 6 bases, the J end lost 2 bases, and 17 bases lay between the germline ends. Germline V CDR1 and CDR2: DFQATT, SNEGSKA (reference sequence). CDR3 residues: CSAEVSGLTYEQYF. The CDR3 coding sequence is TGCAGTGCGGAAGTTAGCGGTCTGACCTACGAGCAGTACTTC.

In this sample, this clonotype turned up a few times. This rearrangement joins TRBV6-1 to TRBJ2-1, with 7 nucleotides matching TRBD2. CDR1 and CDR2 from the germline V gene are MNHNS and SASEGT. The CDR3 totals 16 residues. J lost 0 bases, V lost 5 bases, and 7 bases had no gene match. Written as DNA, the CDR3 is TGTGCCAGCAGTAAATTGCTAGCGGTCTCCTACAATGAGCAGTTCTTC. Its translation: CASSKLLAVSYNEQFF.

The rearrangement uses TRBV10-2 and TRBJ2-7, with 11 nucleotides matching TRBD1. Germline V CDR1 and CDR2: WSHSY, SAAADI. After removal of 5 bases from V and 5 bases from J, the junction contained 2 bases not matched to a gene. The length of the CDR3 is 13 residues. CDR3 nucleotides: TGCGCCAGCAGTCCGGGACAGGGGGACGAGCAGTACGTC. This sequence encodes CASSPGQGDEQYV.

This clonotype was seen ten or more times. This sequence joins TRBV5-1 and TRBJ1-5; D is unresolved. Trimming took 4 bases from V and 0 from J, leaving 11 bases between them. This CDR3 is 15 amino acids long. Germline CDR1 reads SGHRS; CDR2 reads YFSETQ. DNA of the CDR3: TGCGCCAGCAGCGCGGACGGGTCTAGCAATCAGCCCCAGCATTTT. Residues: CASSADGSSNQPQHF.

This clonotype has only a few counts. The chain combines TRBV2 with TRBJ2-1; 7 nucleotides agree with TRBD2. Germline values: CDR1 SNHLY, CDR2 FYNNEI. This CDR3 is 14 amino acids long. With V trimmed by 6 bases and J by 5 bases, 7 bases remained unmatched. The CDR3 is CASSLHAGDNEQFF. As DNA, the CDR3 is TGTGCCAGCAGCCTCCACGCGGGGGACAATGAGCAGTTCTTC.

The chain is built from TRBV6-4 and TRBJ2-1; D gene ambiguous. The CDR3 is 15 residues long. Per the germline V gene, CDR1 is MRHNA and CDR2 is SNTAGT. V lost 6 bases, J lost 0 bases, and 12 bases lay in between. Here the CDR3 reads CASRNRADSYNEQFF. CDR3 sequence (DNA): TGTGCCAGCAGGAACCGGGCAGACTCCTACAATGAGCAGTTCTTC.

This clonotype was found many times. The gene calls are TRBV5-1 and TRBJ2-3, with a possible D match to TRBD1 (5 bases). V lost 1 base to trimming and J lost 0 bases, with 15 bases between them. The CDR3 totals 17 residues. Germline CDR1 and CDR2: SGHRS and YFSETQ. The CDR3 protein is CASSLTSGPSSTDTQYF. In DNA, the CDR3 is TGCGCCAGCAGCTTGACGTCAGGGCCCTCTAGCACAGATACGCAGTATTTT.

This clonotype was detected a few times. The gene calls are TRBV11-2 and TRBJ2-7; tentatively, D is TRBD2 (6 bases). Trimming shortened V by 11 bases and J by 7 bases, and 18 bases separated the two germline ends. The CDR3 runs to 12 residues. The germline CDR1 and CDR2 sequences are SGHAT and FQNNGV. The CDR3 DNA sequence: TGTGCCGGCCGACTAGGCGGAGAAGAGCAGTACGTC. Residues: CAGRLGGEEQYV.

The rearrangement uses TRBV5-6 and TRBJ2-3; D may be TRBD2 (5 bases). CDR1 and CDR2 from the germline V gene are SGHDT and YYEEEE. Trimming removed 4 bases at V and 4 bases at J, with 13 bases between. The CDR3 sequence is 14 residues long. The CDR3 sequence: CASSRELRADTQYF. The CDR3 DNA reads as TGTGCCAGCAGCCGCGAACTGCGGGCAGATACGCAGTATTTT.

The CDR3 nucleotides read TGCGCCAGCAGCTTGGTAGTGGCGCCGGATATGGAGACCCAGTACTTC. Translated, it gives CASSLVVAPDMETQYF. The J gene is TRBJ2-5, the V gene TRBV5-1; D call uncertain. The CDR3 sequence is 16 residues long. Trimming shortened V by 0 bases and J by 5 bases, and 17 bases separated the two germline ends. Looked up from germline, CDR1 is SGHRS and CDR2 is YFSETQ.

This clonotype was detected only a few times. Written as DNA, the CDR3 is TGTGCCACCAGTGCCTACCTGCGCGACAAGCAGTTCTTC. Translation: CATSAYLRDKQFF. This chain joins TRBV24-1 and TRBJ2-1; D is unclear. The CDR3 is made up of 13 amino acids. Germline V gene sequence: CDR1 KGHDR, CDR2 SFDVKD. The V end lost 5 bases, the J end lost 11 bases, and 15 bases lay between the germline ends.

The DNA of the CDR3 is TGTGCCAGCAGTGCACATTACAGGGGCTACGAGCAGTACGTC. As protein: CASSAHYRGYEQYV. V usage is TRBV6-1 and J usage is TRBJ2-7, with 7 bases matching TRBD1. Germline assignment: CDR1 MNHNS and CDR2 SASEGT. The CDR3 sequence is 14 residues long. Unmatched junction bases numbered 6, after V lost 4 bases and J lost 3 bases.

The genes are TRBV11-2 and TRBJ1-3; weak D call: TRBD1 (5 bases). Looked up from germline, CDR1 is SGHAT and CDR2 is FQNNGV. V lost 1 base, J lost 0 bases, and 13 bases lay in between. The CDR3 contains 17 residues. The CDR3 region has the DNA TGTGCCAGCAGCTTAGTGGGACGCTACGGCTCTGGAAACACCATATATTTT. Its protein is CASSLVGRYGSGNTIYF.

In its sample, this clonotype was seen a few times. V and J are TRBV20-1 and TRBJ2-4; TRBD1 aligns across 8 bases. The CDR3 has 14 residues. In germline, CDR1 is DFQATT, CDR2 SNEGSKA (reference sequence). The V and J ends lost 3 bases and 7 bases, in that order; junction bases with no gene match: 8. The CDR3 sequence is CSASTGQGDNIQYF. CDR3 DNA: TGCAGTGCTAGTACTGGACAGGGAGATAACATTCAGTACTTC.

This clonotype appeared many times. This chain connects TRBV29-1 to TRBJ1-1, with D unresolved. This CDR3 spans 12 amino acids. Germline V lookup: CDR1 SQVTM, CDR2 ANQGSEA. Trimming cost V 5 bases and J 0 bases, with 7 bases left between them. CDR3 region: CSVSGMNTEAFF. The CDR3 coding sequence is TGCAGCGTTAGCGGCATGAACACTGAAGCTTTCTTT.